This T cell receptor (beta chain) was identified during a study of neurological immune-mediated disorders. Study-wide findings and caveats: The greatest degree of TCR clonal expansion was observed in HTLV-1-associated myelopathy, with the lowest in multiple sclerosis, below that of healthy controls.

Template-switch 5'RACE cDNA synthesis added a 10-nucleotide unique molecular identifier. A single run covered 15-18 subjects with over 190 million TCR-beta sequences. One entry per CDR3 protein, called by TCRdb with MiXCR from the 5' RACE reads. Of about 76,000 distinct CDR3 sequences in the sample, more than 15% are singletons; the top ten hold 15% to 19%. PBMCs stored at -80 C, numbering 2 million, were the origin of the unsorted libraries. Looked up from germline, CDR1 is SGHDT and CDR2 is YYEEEE. The V and J ends lost 0 bases and 6 bases respectively, with 10 bases between them. CDR3 length: 14 residues. The sample holds many counts of this clonotype. The antigen remains undetermined.

This sequence was found in a woman aged 40 to 50 in good health. This chain connects TRBV5-6 to TRBJ2-1; D unresolved. The specimen sequenced was PBMCs. The DNA of the CDR3 is TGTGCCAGCAGCTTGGAACAGCTTCCCAATGAGCAGTTCTTC. This encodes CASSLEQLPNEQFF.